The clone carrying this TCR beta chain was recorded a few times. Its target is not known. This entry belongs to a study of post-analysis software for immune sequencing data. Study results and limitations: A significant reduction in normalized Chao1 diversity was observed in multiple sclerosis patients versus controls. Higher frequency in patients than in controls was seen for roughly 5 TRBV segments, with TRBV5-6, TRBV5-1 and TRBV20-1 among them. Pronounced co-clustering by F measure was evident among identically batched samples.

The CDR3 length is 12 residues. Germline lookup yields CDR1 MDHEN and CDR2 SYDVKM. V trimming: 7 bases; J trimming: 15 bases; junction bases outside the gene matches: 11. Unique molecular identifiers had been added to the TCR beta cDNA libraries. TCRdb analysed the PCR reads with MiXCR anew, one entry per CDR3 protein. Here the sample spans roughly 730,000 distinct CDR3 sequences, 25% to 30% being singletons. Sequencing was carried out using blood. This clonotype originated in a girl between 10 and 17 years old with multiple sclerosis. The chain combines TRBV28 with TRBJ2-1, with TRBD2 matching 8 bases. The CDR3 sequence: CASTYGTSLLFF. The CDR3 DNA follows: TGTGCCAGCACCTATGGGACTAGTCTTCTGTTCTTC.